Following are 18 T cell receptor beta chains from one sample sequenced in a study of T cells expressing NK-cell markers. TCRdb re-called the 5' RACE reads; every CDR3 protein appears as one record, without DNA. There are about 260,000 distinct CDR3 sequences in the sample, with 3.5% to 5% held by the top ten. Sequencing used blood T cells: a sorted CD56 or NKG2C T cell subset, CD4+ or CD8+ T cells, or bulk PBMC T cells (not recorded which). The receptor source for this set is a woman aged 18 to 75 in good health.

Measured by frequency, this clonotype is medium-sized (0.01 to 0.1%). V gene TRBV7-9 combines with J gene TRBJ1-2; without DNA, the TCRdb call of TRBD1 cannot be checked. Germline V gene lookup returns CDR1 SEHNR and CDR2 FQNEAQ (reference sequence). The CDR3 sequence is 13 residues long. The CDR3 sequence is CASSLGQGDGYTF.

The J gene is TRBJ2-2, the V gene TRBV9; lacking DNA, the TRBD1 call made by TCRdb goes unchecked. The CDR3 is 14 residues long. The germline gives CDR1 SGDLS, CDR2 YYNGEE. CDR3 loop: CASSVVGGPGELFF.

The gene calls are TRBV6-1 and TRBJ2-1; with no DNA, the TCRdb D assignment of TRBD2 cannot be verified. Germline CDR1 reads MNHNS; CDR2 reads SASEGT. The CDR3 length is 15 residues. The CDR3 is CASSPTSGALREQFF.

V and J are TRBV7-2 and TRBJ1-2. The germline CDR1 and CDR2 sequences are SGHTA and FQGNSA. The CDR3 runs 13 residues. CDR3 loop: CASSTGALYGYTF.

The J gene is TRBJ2-6, the V gene TRBV12-3 or TRBV12-4. The CDR3 is 14 amino acids. CDR3 region: CASGEFSGANVLTF.

J is TRBJ1-1 and V is TRBV20-1. This CDR3 comprises 11 residues. Germline loops: CDR1 DFQATT, CDR2 SNEGSKA (reference sequence). This CDR3 reads CTTRRNTEAFF.

The chain has TRBV20-1 and TRBJ2-1; TCRdb proposes TRBD2, but this gene call is untestable without DNA. The CDR3 extends over 16 amino acids. Germline CDR1 and CDR2: DFQATT and SNEGSKA (reference sequence). The CDR3 region is CSVRPKVAGGLREQFF.

The chain combines TRBV20-1 with TRBJ2-1. Germline values: CDR1 DFQATT, CDR2 SNEGSKA (reference sequence). The CDR3 is 11 residues long. This chain's CDR3 is CSAKEYNEQFF.

The CDR3 loop is CASSQNRDSEQFF. The chain employs TRBV18 and TRBJ2-1; TCRdb's assignment of TRBD1 cannot be checked, as there is no DNA. The CDR3 runs to 13 residues. The germline V gene has CDR1 KGHSH and CDR2 LQKENI.

The rearrangement links TRBV29-1 to TRBJ2-5; TCRdb picks TRBD1, but there is no DNA to check that call. Germline loops: CDR1 SQVTM, CDR2 ANQGSEA. The CDR3 contains 14 residues. The CDR3: CSVFGTHHGETQYF.

The chain employs TRBV12-3 or TRBV12-4 and TRBJ1-5; the TRBD1 assignment by TCRdb is unverifiable without DNA. The CDR3 has 13 residues. CDR3 loop: CASSGQEYQPQHF.

This sequence joins TRBV12-3 or TRBV12-4 and TRBJ2-3; TCRdb's D call of TRBD1 is untestable without DNA. The CDR3 length is 17 residues. The CDR3 protein is CASCRLGRRERSDTQYF.

The genes are TRBV10-3 and TRBJ1-2. The length of the CDR3 is 13 residues. Looked up from germline, CDR1 is ENHRY and CDR2 is SYGVKD. The CDR3 sequence: CAISEAEGYGYTF.

This chain links TRBV14 with TRBJ1-4. The CDR3 length is 15 residues. Germline V CDR1 and CDR2: SGHDN, FVKESK. CDR3 in amino acids: CASSQVGATNEKLFF.

V and J are TRBV29-1 and TRBJ2-3; with no DNA, the TCRdb D assignment of TRBD1 cannot be verified. This CDR3 is built from 15 residues. CDR1 and CDR2 (germline): SQVTM, ANQGSEA. CDR3 sequence: CSVASDRGVTDTQYF.

The chain is built from TRBV27 and TRBJ2-2; there is no DNA to check the TCRdb D call of TRBD1. The CDR3 consists of 15 residues. Germline V gene sequence: CDR1 MNHEY, CDR2 SMNVEV (reference sequence). The CDR3 sequence is CASRETGTFTGELFF.

The rearrangement uses TRBV7-2 and TRBJ2-2; TCRdb designates TRBD1, a call that cannot be tested without DNA. From germline, CDR1 is SGHTA and CDR2 FQGNSA. This CDR3 is built from 15 residues. CDR3 in amino acids: CASRLGDRNTGELFF.

This chain links TRBV7-8 with TRBJ1-2; TCRdb returns TRBD1, unconfirmable since there is no DNA. Germline CDR1 SGHVS, CDR2 FQNEAQ. The CDR3 covers 13 residues. CDR3 residues: CASSLARGAGYTF. The complete variable domain, with remaining parts taken from reference TRBV7-8 and TRBJ1-2, reads GAGVSQSPRYKVAKRGQDVALRCDPISGHVSLFWYQQALGQGPEFLTYFQNEAQLDKSGLPSDRFFAERPEGSVSTLKIQRTQQEDSAVYLCASSLARGAGYTFGSGTRLTVV.